The clone carrying this TCR beta chain was recorded many times. Its antigen is not identified. A single record per CDR3 protein comes from TCRdb applying MiXCR to the reads. The profile shows hundreds of thousands of distinct CDR3 sequences, around a third of them singletons. The data stem from a study of T cell repertoires in cytomegalovirus infection. Study-wide context: As its CMV epitopes, the study selected recently identified HLA-C-restricted and well-studied HLA-B-restricted targets. CMV infection and matching HLA type were both indicated by public TCR beta signatures. Study results and caveats: HLA-C-restricted, CMV-specific TCR beta clonotypes were dominant ex vivo.

Trimming took off 1 base at V and 3 bases at J, with 12 bases between the two ends. Germline values: CDR1 SGHTA, CDR2 FQGNSA. There are 15 residues in the CDR3. The chain carries TRBV7-2 and TRBJ1-2; unclear D gene. The receptor's source is a human donor in good health (CMV status not recorded). Some clones in this sample may be carry-over from other donors' samples. The specimen comprised cultured PBMCs, sampled from culture after CMV antigen stimulation. Here the CDR3 reads CASSLVSGVDYGYTF. CDR3 DNA sequence: TGTGCCAGCAGCTTAGTCTCCGGGGTAGACTATGGCTACACCTTC. The full variable domain, completed using reference TRBV7-2 and TRBJ1-2, is GAGVSQSPSNKVTEKGKDVELRCDPISGHTALYWYRQSLGQGLEFLIYFQGNSAPDKSGLPSDRFSAERTGGSVSTLTIQRTQQEDSAVYLCASSLVSGVDYGYTFGSGTRLTVV.